This TCR beta chain comes out of a study of CD8+ T cells in alopecia areata. Study-level background: Among treated patients, oral tofacitinib was administered at 5 to 10 mg twice daily.

Points from the study as a whole: Numerous clones, expanded in lesions, remained in scalp and blood during tofacitinib. One nonresponder makes the tie between baseline CD8+ expansion and response uncertain. Tofacitinib produced a significant decrease in scalp clonality and in expanded CD8+ clones among the top 100.

In regard to this clone: Antigen: not known.

Treatment specified: oral pan-JAK inhibitor, 5-10 mg twice daily. Germline CDR1 reads SEHNR; CDR2 reads FQNEAQ (reference sequence). CDR3 length equals 15 residues. Deletions cut 5 bases from V and 10 bases from J, with 18 bases between. Reverse transcribed after extraction, RNA yielded cDNA as the sequencing template. Sequenced by immunoSEQ multiplex PCR; TCRdb stores in-frame clones only, minus some. Here the sample spans some 200,000 clones, around 56% being singletons. The sequencing used CD4+ T cells sorted from blood, collected at week 4, from a patient treated with tofacitinib. The genes are TRBV7-9 and TRBJ1-6; tentatively, D is TRBD1 (6 bases). This clonotype was obtained from a human donor with alopecia areata. CDR3 in amino acids: CASSRPGQRESPLHF. CDR3 DNA: TGTGCCAGCAGCCGACCGGGACAACGCGAGTCACCCCTCCACTTT.